The next 3 T cell receptor beta chains were all read from a single sample in a study of cytomegalovirus exposure and HLA in healthy donors (dated 2017 in TCRdb). Library preparation used the immunoSEQ multiplex PCR assay. The multiplex PCR relied on a mix of 60 forward primers for TCR Vbeta segments and 13 reverse primers for TCR Jbeta segments. The source is immuneACCESS, and TCRdb retained only in-frame sequences with V and J called. Part of the clones is not carried over; for the studies checked, unresolved V genes explain less than half of this, and the remainder is unexplained. Present in this sample are over 85,000 clones, about four fifths of which were seen just once. Jointly, the top ten make up approximately 3.7% of the sample. Sequencing was done on a sample of PBMCs. These receptor sequences come from a female donor in good health and CMV-seropositive.

The chain recombines TRBV30 with TRBJ1-1; D gene ambiguous. The V end was cut by 2 bases, the J end by 0 bases, with 10 bases between. This CDR3 is 14 amino acids long. The germline V gene has CDR1 GTSNPN and CDR2 SVGIG (reference sequence). CDR3 sequence (DNA): TGTGCCTGGAGTCCGACTCGAATGAACACTGAAGCTTTCTTT. This translates into CAWSPTRMNTEAFF.

This sequence joins TRBV29-1 and TRBJ1-1; a weak D match, TRBD1 (5 bases). The CDR3 is 16 residues long. With 0 bases removed from V and 5 bases from J, the gap between germline ends came to 19 bases. Germline V CDR1 and CDR2: SQVTM, ANQGSEA. The CDR3 loop is CSVEEGARGVVTEAFF. The CDR3 region has the DNA TGCAGCGTTGAAGAAGGGGCCCGGGGGGTGGTGACTGAAGCTTTCTTT.

V usage is TRBV2 and J usage is TRBJ1-4; 9 positions match TRBD1. The V gene end was trimmed by 6 bases and the J gene end by 11 bases; junction bases not matched to a gene: 7. The V gene's germline CDR1 is SNHLY and CDR2 FYNNEI. The CDR3 runs 13 residues. This chain's CDR3 is CASRDRGGLKLFF. Here the CDR3 DNA reads TGTGCCAGCAGGGACAGGGGAGGGTTGAAACTGTTTTTT.